This T cell receptor beta chain was obtained from a study of cytotoxic CD8 clonotypes in ibrutinib-treated CLL. At the level of the study: 11 relapsed/refractory, roughly 16 treatment-naive; roughly 17 IGHV unmutated. General study findings and limits: A difference in sampling times existed between sustained-remission and progressing patients. Researchers report that baseline clonality outpaced age-matched healthy donors and tracked circulating CD8+ T-cell counts. The study found clonality rose at ibrutinib response, then fell toward baseline at progression.

Clones were read by immunoSEQ multiplex PCR, and TCRdb kept only the in-frame ones, dropping some. The sample contains 30,000 to 40,000 clones, about two thirds of which appear only once. Concerning this clone itself: Its antigen is not known.

Deletions cut 0 bases from V and 5 bases from J, with 10 bases between. This CDR3 is 14 amino acids long. The clonotype was recovered from a human donor with chronic lymphocytic leukemia. The sequencing used PBMCs, collected at disease progression, from a patient treated with ibrutinib. The chain is built from TRBV23-1 and TRBJ1-2; no firm D call. TRBV23-1 falls under the ORF class, with uncertain function. The CDR3 DNA is TGCGCCAGCAGTCAATCCCTTTCACCTTATGGCTACACCTTC. Protein sequence: CASSQSLSPYGYTF.